This T cell receptor beta chain was captured in a study of blood T cell repertoires in COVID-19. The protocol was immunoSEQ multiplex PCR, while the TCRdb copy is restricted to in-frame clones and leaves out a portion. There are 250,000 to 350,000 clones in the sample; less than 85% occur only once, and roughly 1.5% lies in the top ten. CDR1 is SNHLY, CDR2 FYNNEI, per germline. This CDR3 has 17 amino acids. V was clipped by 4 bases and J by 0 bases, with 13 bases between them. This receptor was taken from a human donor with COVID-19, enrolled during active disease. The donor label of this sample is uncertain. The V and J genes are TRBV2 and TRBJ2-6, with D unclear. Input material: peripheral blood. The CDR3 loop is CASSGNSIISGANVLTF. In nucleotides, the CDR3 is TGTGCCAGCAGTGGGAACAGTATCATCTCTGGGGCCAACGTCCTGACTTTC. Looking up the rest from reference TRBV2 and TRBJ2-6 gives the full variable domain: EPEVTQTPSHQVTQMGQEVILRCVPISNHLYFYWYRQILGQKVEFLVSFYNNEISEKSEIFDDQFSVERPDGSNFTLKIRSTKLEDSAMYFCASSGNSIISGANVLTFGAGSRLTVL.